This T cell receptor beta chain was sequenced for a study of PD-1 blockade in classical Hodgkin lymphoma. Study information: Patients were infused with nivolumab 3 mg/kg every 2 weeks. The study's findings and limits: Later analyses included only patients treated at least 1 year post-ASCT. Significantly greater TCR diversity emerged by C4D1 in CD4+ cells but not CD8+ cells. Causes of the repertoire differences remain undefined, possibly disease activity or prior therapy.

The germline V gene has CDR1 MNHEY and CDR2 SMNVEV (reference sequence). The CDR3 runs to 16 residues. V was shortened by 3 bases and J by 1 base, with 15 bases between the two germline ends. Every single patient, without exception, relapsed after autologous stem cell transplantation, and brentuximab vedotin exposure varied. In the case of this clone: As yet, its antigen is unknown.

The assay was immunoSEQ multiplex PCR, and TCRdb's table has in-frame clones only and misses some. Seen here are 90,000 or so clones, around 90% observed once, and the top ten hold approximately 2.5%. The receptor's source is a human donor with classical Hodgkin lymphoma. The sample here was peripheral blood mononuclear cells (PBMCs), taken before the second cycle of nivolumab. This chain uses TRBV27 with TRBJ1-1; D gene uncertain. CDR3 amino acids: CASSFLTRSPNTEAFF. CDR3 DNA: TGTGCCAGCAGTTTCCTGACTCGGAGCCCGAACACTGAAGCTTTCTTT.